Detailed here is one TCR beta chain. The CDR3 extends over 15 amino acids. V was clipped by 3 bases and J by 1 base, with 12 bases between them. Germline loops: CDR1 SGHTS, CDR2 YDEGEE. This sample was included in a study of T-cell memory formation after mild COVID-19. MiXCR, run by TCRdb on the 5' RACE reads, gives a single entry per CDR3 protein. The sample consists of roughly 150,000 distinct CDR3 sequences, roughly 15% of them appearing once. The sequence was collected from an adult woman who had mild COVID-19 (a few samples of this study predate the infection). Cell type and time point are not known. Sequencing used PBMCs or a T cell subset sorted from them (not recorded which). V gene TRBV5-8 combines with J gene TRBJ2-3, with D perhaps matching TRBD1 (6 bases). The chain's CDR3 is CASSSRTGRTDTQYF. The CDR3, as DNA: TGTGCCAGCAGCTCGCGTACAGGGCGCACAGATACGCAGTATTTT. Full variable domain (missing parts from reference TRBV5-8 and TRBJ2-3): EAGVTQSPTHLIKTRGQQATLRCSPISGHTSVYWYQQALGLGLQFLLWYDEGEERNRGNFPPRFSGRQFPNYSSELNVNALELEDSALYLCASSSRTGRTDTQYFGPGTRLTVL.